These 32 T cell receptor beta chains share one sample of origin, sequenced in a study of immune evolution from preneoplasia to lung adenocarcinoma. Profiled with immunoSEQ multiplex PCR; TCRdb holds only in-frame clones, not every one. Altogether 4,000 to 5,000 clones are present, about four fifths being singletons, with the ten largest covering 8% to 9.5%. Sequenced sample: FFPE normal lung tissue adjacent to the tumor. The receptors originated from a person aged 45 to 69 with lung adenocarcinoma.

CDR3 residues: CASSQDLGTGGAKGYTF. Here the CDR3 DNA reads TGCGCCAGCAGCCAAGATCTAGGGACAGGGGGCGCGAAGGGCTACACCTTC. The rearrangement links TRBV4-1 to TRBJ1-2; 12 positions agree with TRBD1. There are 17 residues in the CDR3. The ends lost 0 bases at V and 8 bases at J; junction bases unmatched: 10. CDR1 MGHRA and CDR2 YSYEKL come from the germline V gene.

The V gene is TRBV6-5, the J gene TRBJ2-3; D remains ambiguous. V was pared by 7 bases and J by 3 bases, with 11 bases between. The CDR3 length is 13 residues. CDR1 MNHEY and CDR2 SVGAGI come from the germline V gene. CDR3 in amino acids: CASKVKGTDTQYF. The CDR3 DNA reads TGTGCCAGCAAGGTTAAGGGAACAGATACGCAGTATTTT.

V usage is TRBV20-1 and J usage is TRBJ2-6; D may be TRBD2 (5 bases). Looked up from germline, CDR1 is DFQATT and CDR2 is SNEGSKA (reference sequence). Trimming cost V 0 bases and J 17 bases, with 11 bases left between them. CDR3 length equals 11 residues. The CDR3 here is CSARDGVAVTF. CDR3 sequence (DNA): TGCAGTGCTAGAGACGGGGTGGCGGTGACTTTC.

The chain joins TRBV5-6 to TRBJ2-7; TRBD1 matches 7 bases. Germline V gives CDR1 SGHDT, CDR2 YYEEEE. The CDR3 has 14 residues. J lost 2 bases, V lost 4 bases, and 6 bases had no gene match. CDR3 in amino acids: CASSATGVAYEQYF. The CDR3 nucleotides read TGTGCCAGCAGCGCCACAGGGGTCGCCTACGAGCAGTACTTC.

This chain links TRBV30 with TRBJ2-2; D is ambiguous. CDR1 is GTSNPN and CDR2 is SVGIG in the germline V gene (reference sequence). V gave up 1 base and J gave up 6 bases, with 12 bases separating them. This CDR3 comprises 14 residues. As DNA, the CDR3 is TGTGCCTGGAGTGCGACCGTCTTGGCCGGGGAGCTGTTTTTT. This codes for CAWSATVLAGELFF.

This clone has just one count. The V call is TRBV6-5, the J call TRBJ2-4, with a weak D call TRBD2 (6 bases). Germline V gives CDR1 MNHEY, CDR2 SVGAGI. The CDR3 loop spans 15 amino acids. V was clipped by 3 bases and J by 0 bases, with 9 bases between them. CDR3 in DNA: TGTGCCAGCAGTTATCGGGGAGGAGCCAAAAACATTCAGTACTTC. Translated: CASSYRGGAKNIQYF.

This chain joins TRBV6-5 and TRBJ2-1; possible D gene TRBD2, 6 bases. Germline CDR1 MNHEY, CDR2 SVGAGI. The CDR3 runs 13 residues. Deletions cut 6 bases from V and 10 bases from J, with 16 bases between. Here the CDR3 DNA reads TGTGCCAGCAGCTTGGGGCTGGGAGGCGAGCAGTTCTTC. Translation: CASSLGLGGEQFF.

The chain recombines TRBV28 with TRBJ1-2; D is ambiguous. CDR1 is MDHEN and CDR2 is SYDVKM in the germline V gene. The CDR3 loop spans 12 amino acids. V was clipped by 4 bases and J by 6 bases, with 9 bases between them. CDR3 DNA: TGTGCCAGCAGTTATATGGGCGATGGCTACACCTTC. It yields the protein CASSYMGDGYTF.

This chain joins TRBV11-2 and TRBJ2-5; 8 positions agree with TRBD2. Germline V gives CDR1 SGHAT, CDR2 FQNNGV. V trimming: 5 bases; J trimming: 2 bases; junction bases outside the gene matches: 7. CDR3 length: 15 amino acids. The CDR3 DNA is TGTGCCAGCAGCCTATGGGGACTAGATCAAGAGACCCAGTACTTC. This codes for CASSLWGLDQETQYF.

This sequence joins TRBV2 and TRBJ2-2, with D unclear. In germline, CDR1 is SNHLY, CDR2 FYNNEI. Trimming left V 6 bases short and J 5 bases short, with 10 bases between. CDR3 length equals 13 residues. CDR3 in DNA: TGTGCCAGCAGGGCACTGTGGACCGGGGAGCTGTTTTTT. The encoded protein is CASRALWTGELFF. The variable domain in full, with the rest retrieved from reference TRBV2 and TRBJ2-2, is EPEVTQTPSHQVTQMGQEVILRCVPISNHLYFYWYRQILGQKVEFLVSFYNNEISEKSEIFDDQFSVERPDGSNFTLKIRSTKLEDSAMYFCASRALWTGELFFGEGSRLTVL.

The chain joins TRBV27 to TRBJ2-3, with D possibly being TRBD2 (6 bases). CDR1 is MNHEY, CDR2 SMNVEV, per germline (reference sequence). V dropped 2 bases and J dropped 2 bases, with 17 bases sitting between them. The CDR3 runs 17 residues. The CDR3: CASSLQVTGVFTDTQYF. CDR3 nucleotides: TGTGCCAGCAGTTTACAGGTCACGGGGGTTTTCACAGATACGCAGTATTTT.

V and J are TRBV18 and TRBJ1-1; tentative D call: TRBD1 (5 bases). Germline lookup yields CDR1 KGHSH and CDR2 LQKENI. The V and J ends lost 2 bases and 1 base respectively, with 11 bases between them. The CDR3 has 15 residues. The CDR3 is CASSPAGYENTEAFF. The DNA of the CDR3 is TGTGCCAGCTCACCAGCAGGGTATGAGAACACTGAAGCTTTCTTT.

The rearrangement joins TRBV5-5 to TRBJ2-7; weak D call: TRBD1 (5 bases). Germline V lookup: CDR1 SGHKS, CDR2 YYEKEE (reference sequence). Trimming pared 0 bases from V and 0 bases from J, leaving 13 bases between. The CDR3 is 16 residues long. The DNA for the CDR3 is TGTGCCAGCAGCTTGGCCCAGGGTGAGAGCTCCTACGAGCAGTACTTC. Residues: CASSLAQGESSYEQYF.

This rearrangement joins TRBV28 to TRBJ1-4; maybe TRBD1 (5 bases). The CDR3 is made up of 14 amino acids. The V end lost 7 bases, the J end lost 8 bases, and 17 bases lay between the germline ends. Germline CDR1 reads MDHEN; CDR2 reads SYDVKM. The CDR3 nucleotides read TGTGCCAGCATGGTGAGGGGCGGGGTGGAAAAACTGTTTTTT. Amino acid sequence: CASMVRGGVEKLFF.

The J gene is TRBJ2-1, the V gene TRBV9; TRBD2 is a possible D gene (6 bases). V gave up 2 bases and J gave up 7 bases, with 19 bases separating them. Germline-derived CDR1 and CDR2 are SGDLS and YYNGEE. The CDR3 extends over 16 amino acids. The CDR3 loop is CASSVAGRGGWNEQFF. In nucleotides, the CDR3 is TGTGCCAGCAGCGTCGCCGGGAGAGGAGGGTGGAATGAGCAGTTCTTC.

The chain uses TRBV9 and TRBJ1-5, with D possibly matching TRBD1 (5 bases). V dropped 3 bases and J dropped 8 bases, with 15 bases sitting between them. The V gene's germline CDR1 is SGDLS and CDR2 YYNGEE. The CDR3 has 14 residues. The CDR3 DNA is TGTGCCAGCAGCGCACAAGGGACGGGGGAGCCCCAGCATTTT. Its translation: CASSAQGTGEPQHF.

This chain joins TRBV15 and TRBJ2-7; D uncertain. In germline, CDR1 is LNHNV, CDR2 YYDKDF (reference sequence). With 0 bases removed from V and 2 bases from J, the gap between germline ends came to 8 bases. The CDR3 is made up of 14 amino acids. CDR3: CATSRDPATYEQYF. The CDR3 DNA is TGTGCCACCAGCAGAGATCCAGCGACCTACGAGCAGTACTTC.

The rearrangement joins TRBV27 to TRBJ2-7; 8 nucleotides line up with TRBD1. Looked up from germline, CDR1 is MNHEY and CDR2 is SMNVEV (reference sequence). V lost 5 bases and J lost 4; bases outside the gene matches: 10. The CDR3 spans 15 residues. In nucleotides, the CDR3 is TGTGCCAGCAGTCATCCTGGGACAGGAGGATACGAGCAGTACTTC. This sequence encodes CASSHPGTGGYEQYF.

The rearrangement uses TRBV18 and TRBJ2-7, with 11 bases aligning to TRBD2. CDR1 is KGHSH and CDR2 is LQKENI in the germline V gene. After removal of 6 bases from V and 6 bases from J, the junction contained 10 bases not matched to a gene. The CDR3 covers 15 residues. This CDR3 reads CASSQGGLAAIEQYF. CDR3 in DNA: TGTGCCAGCTCTCAAGGGGGACTAGCGGCCATCGAGCAGTACTTC.

The rearrangement links TRBV4-1 to TRBJ2-1, with 13 bases aligning to TRBD2. The CDR3 length is 15 residues. Germline CDR1 reads MGHRA; CDR2 reads YSYEKL. J lost 9 bases, V lost 5 bases, and 7 bases had no gene match. DNA of the CDR3: TGCGCCAGCAGCGACCGACTAGCGGGAGGACCTGAGCAGTTCTTC. Protein sequence: CASSDRLAGGPEQFF.

This chain connects TRBV7-2 to TRBJ2-1, with D unresolved. Germline loops: CDR1 SGHTA, CDR2 FQGNSA. The length of the CDR3 is 15 residues. Trimming took off 4 bases at V and 5 bases at J, with 15 bases between the two ends. The CDR3 DNA sequence: TGTGCCAGCAGCTCACAGTATTCCGACAACAATGAGCAGTTCTTC. This codes for CASSSQYSDNNEQFF.

The chain combines TRBV25-1 with TRBJ1-2, with TRBD1 matching over 9 bases. V shed 9 bases and J 4 bases; nucleotides not matched to a gene: 15. Germline values: CDR1 MGHDK, CDR2 SYGVNS. This CDR3 spans 16 amino acids. The CDR3 DNA reads as TGTGCCAGTAAGGGACAGGGAGGGGGTTCTGGCTATGGCTACACCTTC. Translated: CASKGQGGGSGYGYTF.

The genes are TRBV28 and TRBJ1-2; 8 bases match TRBD1. Trimming at V came to 7 bases and at J to 4 bases, leaving 2 bases not matched to a gene. The CDR3 is made up of 12 amino acids. The germline CDR1 and CDR2 sequences are MDHEN and SYDVKM. The CDR3 DNA reads as TGTGCCAGCACAACAGGGGGCTATGGCTACACCTTC. Protein sequence: CASTTGGYGYTF.

DNA for the CDR3: TGTGCCAGCAGTGCAGGGGCAGGGGCTAGCACAGATACGCAGTATTTT. Protein sequence: CASSAGAGASTDTQYF. V usage is TRBV25-1 and J usage is TRBJ2-3, with D possibly being TRBD1 (6 bases). Trimming cost V 4 bases and J 0 bases, with 14 bases left between them. CDR1 and CDR2 from the germline V gene are MGHDK and SYGVNS. The CDR3 consists of 16 residues.

The V and J genes are TRBV7-9 and TRBJ1-1; weak D call: TRBD1 (5 bases). The CDR3 is 14 residues long. Trimming stripped 3 bases from V and 0 bases from J, with 8 bases between. From germline, CDR1 is SEHNR and CDR2 FQNEAQ (reference sequence). CDR3 protein: CASSLWGMNTEAFF. CDR3 in DNA: TGTGCCAGCAGCTTGTGGGGGATGAACACTGAAGCTTTCTTT.

The chain links TRBV7-8 to TRBJ2-7; 8 positions agree with TRBD1. The V gene's germline CDR1 is SGHVS and CDR2 FQNEAQ. The CDR3 is 14 amino acids. With V trimmed by 5 bases and J by 3 bases, 6 bases remained unmatched. The CDR3 bases are TGTGCCAGCAGCCCACAGGGGGGAGACTACGAGCAGTACTTC. This translates into CASSPQGGDYEQYF.

The chain employs TRBV9 and TRBJ2-2; D call uncertain. The CDR3 has 14 residues. CDR1 is SGDLS, CDR2 YYNGEE, per germline. Trimming removed 0 bases from V and 6 bases from J, with 9 bases in between. CDR3 loop: CASSVEVMAGELFF. For the CDR3, the DNA is TGTGCCAGCAGCGTAGAGGTTATGGCCGGGGAGCTGTTTTTT.

The chain is built from TRBV6-4 and TRBJ2-7, with 7 bases fitting TRBD2. The CDR3 extends over 15 amino acids. V lost 9 bases and J lost 0; bases outside the gene matches: 11. CDR1 MRHNA and CDR2 SNTAGT come from the germline V gene. The CDR3 coding sequence is TGTGCCAGGGCCGTGCGCGGGGGAAGCTCCTACGAGCAGTACTTC. It translates to CARAVRGGSSYEQYF.

The chain has TRBV6-1 and TRBJ2-1, with TRBD1 matching 7 bases. Germline V gene data show CDR1 as MNHNS and CDR2 as SASEGT. Trimming removed 0 bases from V and 1 base from J; junction bases left unmatched: 3. The CDR3 extends over 16 amino acids. CDR3 amino acids: CASSEAPGQSYNEQFF. CDR3 in DNA: TGTGCCAGCAGTGAAGCCCCGGGACAGTCCTACAATGAGCAGTTCTTC.

J is TRBJ1-4 and V is TRBV5-1; no clear D gene. Between the trimmed V and J ends, which lost 4 bases and 3 bases, there was a span of 19 bases. Germline V gives CDR1 SGHRS, CDR2 YFSETQ. This CDR3 has 17 residues. The CDR3 coding sequence is TGCGCCAGCAGCCCACGCGGTCCTGGGCAGGCTAATGAAAAACTGTTTTTT. Encoded protein: CASSPRGPGQANEKLFF.

V gene TRBV29-1 combines with J gene TRBJ2-1, with 8 bases aligning to TRBD2. V shed 7 bases and J 6 bases; nucleotides not matched to a gene: 17. CDR3 length: 16 amino acids. Germline V gene data show CDR1 as SQVTM and CDR2 as ANQGSEA. CDR3 in amino acids: CSGSLGSGDVVNEQFF. In nucleotides, the CDR3 is TGCAGCGGCTCGTTGGGTAGCGGGGATGTGGTCAATGAGCAGTTCTTC.

For the CDR3, the DNA is TGTGCCAGCAGCTTGGCCGTCACTAGTTGGGCCCAGTACTTC. It is translated as CASSLAVTSWAQYF. The chain joins TRBV11-1 to TRBJ2-5; the D gene is possibly TRBD2 (5 bases). With 3 bases removed from V and 9 bases from J, the gap between germline ends came to 17 bases. The CDR3 is 14 amino acids. Germline values: CDR1 SGHAT, CDR2 FQDESV (reference sequence).